Detailed here is one TCR beta chain. The antigen is unknown. The sample belongs to a study of shared clonotypes between healthy human individuals. Study-wide findings and caveats: Generally, estimated richness proved larger in naive subsets than it did in memory subsets. Measured sharing among donors was expected to vary with sequencing depth.

The V end was cut by 2 bases, the J end by 4 bases, with 6 bases between. Per the germline V gene, CDR1 is MGHRA and CDR2 is YSYEKL. The CDR3 is 13 residues long. Memory CD4+ cells were the fraction left after CD45RA+ naive selection. The deep-level immunoSEQ assay was used. Only in-frame clones appear in the TCRdb table, and some are missing; sequencing was by immunoSEQ multiplex PCR. Of around 600,000 clones in the sample, around 97% were seen once. J is TRBJ1-3 and V is TRBV4-1; D gene unclear. The source of this sequence is a woman aged 25 to 39 in good health. Sequencing was done on a sample of naive CD4+ T cells sorted from blood. Indicated subset: CD45RA+ positively selected. Here the CDR3 reads CASSQRSGNTIYF. The CDR3 bases are TGCGCCAGCAGCCAAAGGTCCGGAAACACCATATATTTT.